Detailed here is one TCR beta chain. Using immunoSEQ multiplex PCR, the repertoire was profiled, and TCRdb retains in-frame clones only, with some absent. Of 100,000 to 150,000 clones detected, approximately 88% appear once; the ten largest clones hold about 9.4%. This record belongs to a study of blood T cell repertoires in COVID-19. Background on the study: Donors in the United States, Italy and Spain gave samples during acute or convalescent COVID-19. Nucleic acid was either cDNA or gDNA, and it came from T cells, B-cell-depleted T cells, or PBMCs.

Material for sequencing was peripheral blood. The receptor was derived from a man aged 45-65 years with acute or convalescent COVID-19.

CDR3 nucleotides: TGTGCCAGCAGTCCGGGACAGCACAATCAGCCCCAGCATTTT. Its protein is CASSPGQHNQPQHF. The chain links TRBV28 to TRBJ1-5; 7 nucleotides agree with TRBD1. The CDR3 length is 14 residues. The V segment lost 5 bases and the J segment 3 bases; nucleotides outside the gene matches: 4. Germline CDR1 MDHEN, CDR2 SYDVKM.